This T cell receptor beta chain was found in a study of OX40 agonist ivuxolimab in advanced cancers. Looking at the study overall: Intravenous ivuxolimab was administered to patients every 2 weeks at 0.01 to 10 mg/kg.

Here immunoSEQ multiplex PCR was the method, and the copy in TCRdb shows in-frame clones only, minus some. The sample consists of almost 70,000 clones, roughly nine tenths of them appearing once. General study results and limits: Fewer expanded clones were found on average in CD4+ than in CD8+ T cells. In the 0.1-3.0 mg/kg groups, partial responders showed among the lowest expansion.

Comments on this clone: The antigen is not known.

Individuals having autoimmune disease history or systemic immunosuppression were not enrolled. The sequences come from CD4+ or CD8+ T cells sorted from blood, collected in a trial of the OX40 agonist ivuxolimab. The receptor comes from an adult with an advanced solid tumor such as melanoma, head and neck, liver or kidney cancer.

CDR3 nucleotide sequence: TGTGCCAGCTCACCACCCAACGGTGGGCGGGGTGGGATAGTTGAGCAGTTCTTC. Residues: CASSPPNGGRGGIVEQFF. The genes are TRBV18 and TRBJ2-1; perhaps TRBD2 as D (6 bases). The CDR3 has 18 amino acids. Trimming removed 0 bases at V and 9 bases at J, with 24 bases between. Per the germline V gene, CDR1 is KGHSH and CDR2 is LQKENI.